One sample yielded the 18 T cell receptor beta chains listed below, sequenced in a study of control samples from healthy donors and cancer patients. Clones were read by immunoSEQ multiplex PCR, and TCRdb kept only the in-frame ones, dropping some. The sample comprises about 44,000 clones, around 87% of which are singletons, and roughly 10% rests with the top ten. The specimen sequenced was PBMCs. The receptors were sampled from an older woman with lung cancer.

This clone showed up just a few times. The chain links TRBV6-5 to TRBJ2-7; D gene uncertain. This CDR3 contains 13 residues. The V and J ends lost 6 bases and 10 bases respectively, with 19 bases between them. Germline V lookup: CDR1 MNHEY, CDR2 SVGAGI. CDR3 protein: CASRPIETTDQYF. Written as DNA, the CDR3 is TGTGCCAGCAGACCAATTGAAACAACGGATCAGTACTTC.

The chain links TRBV2 to TRBJ1-5; D remains ambiguous. With 10 bases removed from V and 7 bases from J, the gap between germline ends came to 17 bases. There are 13 residues in the CDR3. Germline V gene data show CDR1 as SNHLY and CDR2 as FYNNEI. CDR3 region: CATEKSLGQPQHF. The CDR3 nucleotides are TGTGCCACTGAAAAATCACTCGGGCAGCCCCAGCATTTT.

V is TRBV11-1 and J is TRBJ2-6; D is uncertain. CDR3 length: 15 residues. The germline CDR1 and CDR2 sequences are SGHAT and FQDESV (reference sequence). Trimming stripped 2 bases from V and 2 bases from J, with 7 bases between. The CDR3 loop reads CASSLYLPGANVLTF. The CDR3 DNA is TGTGCCAGCAGCTTATATCTGCCTGGGGCCAACGTCCTGACTTTC.

This clone has a handful of counts. V gene TRBV6-4 combines with J gene TRBJ1-1; no clear D. The CDR3 is made up of 14 amino acids. V lost 6 bases, J lost 0 bases, and 11 bases lay in between. Germline lookup yields CDR1 MRHNA and CDR2 SNTAGT. The CDR3 region is CASRNTNMNTEAFF. The CDR3 bases are TGTGCCAGCAGGAACACAAACATGAACACTGAAGCTTTCTTT.

J is TRBJ1-2 and V is TRBV7-2, with 7 bases that match TRBD1. The CDR3 contains 14 residues. V shed 8 bases, J shed 5 bases, and the junction held 11 bases outside the gene matches. The germline gives CDR1 SGHTA, CDR2 FQGNSA. CDR3 DNA sequence: TGTGCCAGCCAAATATTTGGGGACAGATATGGCTACACCTTC. It specifies CASQIFGDRYGYTF.

This rearrangement joins TRBV4-1 to TRBJ2-2; D is undetermined. Trimming left V 0 bases short and J 0 bases short, with 5 bases between. Germline V gene data show CDR1 as MGHRA and CDR2 as YSYEKL. The CDR3 runs 15 residues. The CDR3 bases are TGCGCCAGCAGCCAAGATTGGCCGAACACCGGGGAGCTGTTTTTT. Protein product: CASSQDWPNTGELFF.

The rearrangement uses TRBV24-1 and TRBJ2-1; D perhaps matches TRBD1 (5 bases). The germline V and J ends were trimmed by 1 base and 8 bases, with 5 bases remaining between them. CDR3 length equals 12 residues. Germline CDR1 KGHDR, CDR2 SFDVKD. The CDR3 sequence is CATSDLGDEQFF. DNA of the CDR3: TGTGCCACCAGTGATTTAGGGGATGAGCAGTTCTTC.

The chain recombines TRBV6-5 with TRBJ1-2; the match to TRBD1 covers 7 bases. The CDR3 consists of 13 residues. CDR1 is MNHEY, CDR2 SVGAGI, per germline. J lost 8 bases, V lost 6 bases, and 9 bases had no gene match. The CDR3 spells CASSPKARGGYTF. The CDR3 region has the DNA TGTGCCAGCAGCCCAAAGGCCAGGGGGGGCTACACCTTC.

About this clone: At one end, the junction sequence differs from germline, possibly due to a read error. The chain has TRBV9 and TRBJ2-3; 9 nucleotides agree with TRBD2. This CDR3 has 13 residues. Germline V gene data show CDR1 as SGDLS and CDR2 as YYNGEE. The CDR3 sequence is CASQTSGTNTQYF. The CDR3 region has the DNA TGTGCCAGCCAGACTAGCGGCACAAATACGCAGTATTTT.

The chain combines TRBV19 with TRBJ2-5, with D possibly TRBD2 on 6 matching bases. The CDR3 covers 15 residues. Germline V lookup: CDR1 LNHDA, CDR2 SQIVND (reference sequence). The germline V and J ends were trimmed by 5 bases and 5 bases, with 18 bases remaining between them. CDR3 nucleotides: TGTGCCAGTAGTCCCCAACCCCGGGCGGGGGAGACCCAGTACTTC. This gives the protein CASSPQPRAGETQYF.

J is TRBJ2-1 and V is TRBV9, with TRBD2 matching over 12 bases. V lost 4 bases and J lost 8; bases outside the gene matches: 10. The CDR3 runs to 16 residues. Germline V gives CDR1 SGDLS, CDR2 YYNGEE. In nucleotides, the CDR3 is TGTGCCAGCAGCACGCTTACTAGCGGGAGGATCGATGAGCAGTTCTTC. Its translation is CASSTLTSGRIDEQFF.

V is TRBV6-2 or TRBV6-3 and J is TRBJ1-6; D is unclear. The CDR3 is 15 amino acids. Deletions cut 0 bases from V and 6 bases from J, with 9 bases between. The germline gives CDR1 MNHEY, CDR2 SVGEGT. The CDR3 nucleotides read TGTGCCAGCAGTTACTCAGCACGGACTAATTCACCCCTCCACTTT. It is translated as CASSYSARTNSPLHF.

Here the CDR3 DNA reads TGTGCCTGGAGTCTACAGACAGGGGGTTCAGAGACCCAGTACTTC. It specifies CAWSLQTGGSETQYF. V gene TRBV30 combines with J gene TRBJ2-5; 9 nucleotides agree with TRBD1. CDR1 is GTSNPN, CDR2 SVGIG, per germline (reference sequence). V lost 2 bases, J lost 4 bases, and 8 bases stayed unmatched. The CDR3 loop spans 15 amino acids.

V is TRBV6-4 and J is TRBJ1-6; 7 bases line up with TRBD1. V dropped 2 bases and J dropped 0; count of bases not matched to a gene: 19. CDR1 is MRHNA, CDR2 SNTAGT, per germline. This CDR3 spans 22 amino acids. The CDR3 DNA reads as TGTGCCAGCAGTGACCACTGTTACGTATGGACAGGCCGCAGCTCCTATAATTCACCCCTCCACTTT. Protein sequence: CASSDHCYVWTGRSSYNSPLHF.

This clone showed up just once. V usage is TRBV19 and J usage is TRBJ1-2; D is perhaps TRBD1 (6 bases). CDR3 length equals 13 residues. The germline gives CDR1 LNHDA, CDR2 SQIVND (reference sequence). V was clipped by 1 base and J by 6 bases, with 9 bases between them. The CDR3: CASSIGRGDGYTF. CDR3 DNA sequence: TGTGCCAGTAGTATAGGCAGGGGTGATGGCTACACCTTC. The variable domain in full, completed from reference TRBV19 and TRBJ1-2, reads DGGITQSPKYLFRKEGQNVTLSCEQNLNHDAMYWYRQDPGQGLRLIYYSQIVNDFQKGDIAEGYSVSREKKESFPLTVTSAQKNPTAFYLCASSIGRGDGYTFGSGTRLTVV.

This rearrangement joins TRBV7-6 to TRBJ1-1; D not certain. Germline V gene data show CDR1 as SGHVS and CDR2 as FNYEAQ. V was clipped by 5 bases and J by 8 bases, with 15 bases between them. The CDR3 runs to 13 residues. Written as DNA, the CDR3 is TGTGCCAGCAGCCCCCAGGAGGAGAGAGAAGCTTTCTTT. Protein product: CASSPQEEREAFF.

The chain joins TRBV7-9 to TRBJ2-7, with 9 bases that match TRBD2. The CDR3 covers 16 residues. The trim removed 3 bases at V and 2 bases at J, leaving 8 bases unmatched. Germline lookup yields CDR1 SEHNR and CDR2 FQNEAQ (reference sequence). The CDR3 protein is CASSLGPGLATYEQYF. DNA for the CDR3: TGTGCCAGCAGCTTGGGACCGGGACTAGCTACCTACGAGCAGTACTTC.

The chain combines TRBV21-1 with TRBJ2-1; the table's D call of TRBD2 was not tested on the DNA. TRBV21-1 is a pseudogene segment. The CDR3 has 16 residues. CDR3 region: CASSPILAGVFCEQFF. The CDR3 nucleotides are TGTGCCAGCAGCCCTATCCTAGCGGGAGTGTTTTGTGAGCAGTTCTTC.